This T cell receptor beta chain was recorded in a study of Graves' ophthalmopathy and Graves' hyperthyroidism. About the research overall: Stable hyperthyroidism referred to disease that showed no ophthalmopathy within 18 months of follow-up. Study-wide findings and caveats: Blood was where most expanded thyroid clonotypes above 0.001 frequency also turned up.

This clonotype was detected ten times or more. Antigen unknown. The sequenced template was RNA, covering the TCR beta CDR3 region. First-round RT-PCR employed HTBI primers, with a second-round multiplex PCR after it. A single record per CDR3 protein comes from TCRdb applying MiXCR to the multiplex PCR reads. The sample holds around 1.1 million distinct CDR3 sequences, 35% to 40% seen once. V lost 3 bases, J lost 2 bases, and 8 bases lay in between. This CDR3 is 14 amino acids long. The rearrangement joins TRBV12-3 or TRBV12-4 to TRBJ1-3; weak D call: TRBD1 (5 bases). Sequenced material: peripheral blood or thyroid tissue (not recorded which). This clonotype was sampled from an adult man with Graves' hyperthyroidism. CDR3 sequence: CASSFEGTGNTIYF. DNA for the CDR3: TGTGCCAGCAGTTTTGAGGGGACTGGAAACACCATATATTTT.